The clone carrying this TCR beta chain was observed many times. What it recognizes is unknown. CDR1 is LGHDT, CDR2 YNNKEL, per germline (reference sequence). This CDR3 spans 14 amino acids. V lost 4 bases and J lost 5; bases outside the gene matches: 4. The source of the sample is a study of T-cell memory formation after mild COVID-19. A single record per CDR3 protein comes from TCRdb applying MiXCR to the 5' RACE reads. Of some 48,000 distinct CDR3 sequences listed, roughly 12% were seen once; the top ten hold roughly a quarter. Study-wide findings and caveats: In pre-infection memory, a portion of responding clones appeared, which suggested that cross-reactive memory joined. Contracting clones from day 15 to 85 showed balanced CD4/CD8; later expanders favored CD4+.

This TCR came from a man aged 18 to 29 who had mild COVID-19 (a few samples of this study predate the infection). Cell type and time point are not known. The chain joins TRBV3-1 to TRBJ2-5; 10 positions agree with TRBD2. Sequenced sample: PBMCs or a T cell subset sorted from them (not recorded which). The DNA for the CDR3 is TGTGCCAGCAGCCTCCCTAGCGGGGGCGAGACCCAGTACTTC. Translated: CASSLPSGGETQYF.